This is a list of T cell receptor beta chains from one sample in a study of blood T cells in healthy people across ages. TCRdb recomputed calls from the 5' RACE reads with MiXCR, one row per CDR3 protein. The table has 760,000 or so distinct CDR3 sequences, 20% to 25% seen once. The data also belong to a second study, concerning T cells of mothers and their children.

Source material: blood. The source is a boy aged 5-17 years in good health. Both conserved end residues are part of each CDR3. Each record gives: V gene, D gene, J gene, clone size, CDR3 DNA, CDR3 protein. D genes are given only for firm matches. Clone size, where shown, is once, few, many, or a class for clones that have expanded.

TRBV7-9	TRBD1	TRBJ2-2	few	TGTGCCAGCAGAGGACAGGGGATCAGCACCGGGGAGCTGTTTTTT	CASRGQGISTGELFF
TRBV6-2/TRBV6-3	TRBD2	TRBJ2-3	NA	TGTGCCAGCAGTTACTCGATAGAAGAATTGCGGACTAGCGGGGGGGCCTGGTCAGATACGCAGTATTTT	CASSYSIEELRTSGGAWSDTQYF
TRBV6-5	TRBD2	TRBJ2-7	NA	TGTGCCAGCAGTTACTCTCTAGCGGGAGACTACGAGCAGTACTTC	CASSYSLAGDYEQYF
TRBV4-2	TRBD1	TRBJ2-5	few	TGTGCCAGCAGCCGCACCCGGGACAGGGCAGAGACCCAGTGCTTC	CASSRTRDRAETQCF
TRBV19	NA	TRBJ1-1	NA	TGTGCCAGTAGTATTGGAGGGGGTAACACTGAAGCTTTCTTT	CASSIGGGNTEAFF
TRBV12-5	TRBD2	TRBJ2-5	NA	TGTGCTAGTGTTCTTTCCGGGAGGTCTACCCAGTACTTC	CASVLSGRSTQYF
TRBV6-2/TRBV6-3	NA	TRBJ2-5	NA	TGTGCCAGCGCAGGCGCCAGAGAGCAGTACTTC	CASAGAREQYF
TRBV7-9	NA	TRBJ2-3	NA	TGTGCCAGCAGCCCCTTCGGGACCCCCACCCCTGGGACGCAGTATTTT	CASSPFGTPTPGTQYF
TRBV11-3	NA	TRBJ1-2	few	TGTGCCAGCAGCTACGGACAGGGCTACACCTTC	CASSYGQGYTF
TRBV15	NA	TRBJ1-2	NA	TGTGCCACCAGCAGAGACAGGATGGGCTATGGCTACACCTTC	CATSRDRMGYGYTF
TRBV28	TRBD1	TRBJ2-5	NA	TGTGCCAGCAGTTTAGGTCAGGGGGCCACGTTCCAAGAGACCCAGTACTTC	CASSLGQGATFQETQYF
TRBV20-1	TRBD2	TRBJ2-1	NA	TGCAGTGCAGATCTAGAGGAGCGGGGGAGCTCCTACAATGAGCAGTTCTTC	CSADLEERGSSYNEQFF
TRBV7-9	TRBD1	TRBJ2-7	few	TGTGCCAGCAGCCTATGGGACAGGGCGAACGAGCAGTACTTC	CASSLWDRANEQYF
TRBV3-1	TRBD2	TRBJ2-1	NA	TGTGCCAGCAGCCAATTCCAAGCGGGAGATGACAATGAGCAGTTCTTC	CASSQFQAGDDNEQFF
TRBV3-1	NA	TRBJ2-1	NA	TGTGCCAGCAGTGTGACGGCGAGCTCCTACAATGAGCAGTTCTTC	CASSVTASSYNEQFF
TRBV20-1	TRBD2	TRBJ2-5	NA	TGCAGTGCTAGAGGGCTAGCGGAAGCTCAAGAGACCCAGTACTTC	CSARGLAEAQETQYF
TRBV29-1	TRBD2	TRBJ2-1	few	TGCAGCGTGGGACTAGCGGGGGGGTGGAATGAGCAGTTCTTC	CSVGLAGGWNEQFF
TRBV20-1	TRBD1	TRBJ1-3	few	TGCAGTGCCACCGGGACAGGGTTTGAAGACACCATATATTTT	CSATGTGFEDTIYF
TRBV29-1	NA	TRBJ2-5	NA	TGCAGCGTTTCGGGGTGGAGCACCCAAGAGACCCAGTACTTC	CSVSGWSTQETQYF
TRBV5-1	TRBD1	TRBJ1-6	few	TGCGCCAGCAGCCCCAACAGGGGCGTGGATTCACCCCTCCACTTT	CASSPNRGVDSPLHF
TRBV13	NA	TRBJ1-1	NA	TGTGCCAGCAGCTTCGTGACAGGCTGGGGGGACCCTGAAGCTTTCTTT	CASSFVTGWGDPEAFF
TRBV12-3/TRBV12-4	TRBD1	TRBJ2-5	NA	TGTGCCAGCAGTAACCGACAGGGATGGGTGCAGTACTTC	CASSNRQGWVQYF